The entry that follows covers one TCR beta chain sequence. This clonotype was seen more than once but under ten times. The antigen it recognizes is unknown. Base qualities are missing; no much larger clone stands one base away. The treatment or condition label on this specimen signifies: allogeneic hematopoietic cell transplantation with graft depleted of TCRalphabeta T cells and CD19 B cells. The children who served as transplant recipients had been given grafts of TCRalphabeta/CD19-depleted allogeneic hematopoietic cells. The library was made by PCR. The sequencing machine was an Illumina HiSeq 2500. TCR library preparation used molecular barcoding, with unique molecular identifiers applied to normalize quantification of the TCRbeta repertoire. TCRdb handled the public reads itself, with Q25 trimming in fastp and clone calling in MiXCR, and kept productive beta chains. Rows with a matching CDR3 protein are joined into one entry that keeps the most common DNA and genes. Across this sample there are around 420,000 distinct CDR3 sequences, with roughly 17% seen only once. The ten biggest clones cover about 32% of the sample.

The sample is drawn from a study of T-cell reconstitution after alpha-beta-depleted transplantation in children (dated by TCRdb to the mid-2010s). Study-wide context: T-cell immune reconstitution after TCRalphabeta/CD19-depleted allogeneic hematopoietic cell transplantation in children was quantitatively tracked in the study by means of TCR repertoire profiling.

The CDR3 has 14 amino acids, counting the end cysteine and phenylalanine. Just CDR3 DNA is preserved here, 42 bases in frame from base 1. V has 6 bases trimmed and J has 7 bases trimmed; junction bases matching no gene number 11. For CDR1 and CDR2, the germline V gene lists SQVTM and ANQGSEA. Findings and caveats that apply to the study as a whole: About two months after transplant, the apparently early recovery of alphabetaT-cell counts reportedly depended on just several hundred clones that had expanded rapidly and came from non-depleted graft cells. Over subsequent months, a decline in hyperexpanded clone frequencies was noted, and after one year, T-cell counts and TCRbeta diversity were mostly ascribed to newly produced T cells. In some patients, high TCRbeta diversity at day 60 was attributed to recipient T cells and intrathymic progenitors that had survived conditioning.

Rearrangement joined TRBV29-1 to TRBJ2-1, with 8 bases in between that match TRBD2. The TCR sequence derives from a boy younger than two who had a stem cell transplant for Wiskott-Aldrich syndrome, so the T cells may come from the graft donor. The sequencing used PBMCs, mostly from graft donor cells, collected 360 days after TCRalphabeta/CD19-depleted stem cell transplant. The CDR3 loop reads CSVENGRALNEQFF. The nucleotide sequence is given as TGCAGCGTCGAGAACGGGAGGGCCTTAAATGAGCAGTTCTTC.